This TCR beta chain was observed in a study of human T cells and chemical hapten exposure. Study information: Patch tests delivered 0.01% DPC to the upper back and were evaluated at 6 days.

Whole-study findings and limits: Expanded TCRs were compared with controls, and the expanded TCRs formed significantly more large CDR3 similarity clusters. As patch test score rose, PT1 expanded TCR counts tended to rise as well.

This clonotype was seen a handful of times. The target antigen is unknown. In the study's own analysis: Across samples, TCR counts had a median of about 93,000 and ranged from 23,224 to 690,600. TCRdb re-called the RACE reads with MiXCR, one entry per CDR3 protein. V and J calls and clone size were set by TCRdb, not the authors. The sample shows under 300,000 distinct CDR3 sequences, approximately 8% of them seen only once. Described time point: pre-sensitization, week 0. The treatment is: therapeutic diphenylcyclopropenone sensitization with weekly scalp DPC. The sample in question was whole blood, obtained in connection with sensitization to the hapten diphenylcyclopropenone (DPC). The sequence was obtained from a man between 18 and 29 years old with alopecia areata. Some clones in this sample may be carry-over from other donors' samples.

As DNA, the CDR3 is TGCGCCAGCAGCTTCGGGCTCAATCAGCCCCAGCATTTT. Its translation: CASSFGLNQPQHF. The chain links TRBV5-1 to TRBJ1-5; D remains ambiguous. The germline gives CDR1 SGHRS, CDR2 YFSETQ. Trimming pared 2 bases from V and 3 bases from J, leaving 6 bases between. This CDR3 contains 13 residues.